This T cell receptor beta chain comes out of a study of blood T cells in healthy people across ages. Study-wide findings and caveats: Correlation between TCR beta diversity and naive T cell percentage was strong. Without sorted subsets, naive and antigen-experienced compartments could not be conclusively compared.

It was with a sample-barcoded 5' primer and a J-beta primer mix that a second PCR of roughly 7 to 12 cycles was run. In TCRdb, the 5' RACE reads were re-called with MiXCR into one record per CDR3 protein. Of 800,000 to 950,000 distinct CDR3 sequences in the sample, 30% to 45% are singletons; the top ten hold 10% to 15%. V dropped 4 bases and J dropped 5; count of bases not matched to a gene: 8. Germline V lookup: CDR1 DFQATT, CDR2 SNEGSKA (reference sequence). The CDR3 is 16 amino acids. Comments on this clonotype: Its antigen is still unknown.

The J gene is TRBJ2-2, the V gene TRBV20-1, with 12 nucleotides matching TRBD1. The sequencing sample was made of blood. The sequence was obtained from a man aged 18 to 35 in good health. Here the CDR3 reads CSANSGTGGATGELFF. The CDR3 coding sequence is TGCAGTGCTAATTCCGGGACAGGGGGCGCAACCGGGGAGCTGTTTTTT.